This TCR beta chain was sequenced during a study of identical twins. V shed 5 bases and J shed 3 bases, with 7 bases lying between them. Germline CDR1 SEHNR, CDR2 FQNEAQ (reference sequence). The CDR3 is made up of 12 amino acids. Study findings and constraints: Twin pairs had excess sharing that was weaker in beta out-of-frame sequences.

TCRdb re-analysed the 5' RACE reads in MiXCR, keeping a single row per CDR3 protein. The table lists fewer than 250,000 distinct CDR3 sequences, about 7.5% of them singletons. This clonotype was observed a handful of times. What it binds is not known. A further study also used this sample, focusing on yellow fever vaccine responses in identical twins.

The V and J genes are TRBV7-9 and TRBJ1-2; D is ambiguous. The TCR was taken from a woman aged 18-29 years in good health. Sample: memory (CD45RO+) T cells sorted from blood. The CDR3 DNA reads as TGTGCCAGCAGCCGAGATTACTATGGCTACACCTTC. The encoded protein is CASSRDYYGYTF.